Included here is one TCR beta chain sequence, with context. The target antigen is unknown. This sample was included in a study of cytomegalovirus exposure and HLA in healthy donors. Study information: An early release of data contained 75 million to 90 million unique TCRs, which came from HLA-typed donors. Study findings and constraints: Presence/absence comparisons presumed near-even sequencing depth among donors. Some TCR beta chains (around 160 of them) were listed as cytomegalovirus-associated. Reported findings show TCR beta sequences accurately forecast HLA-A and HLA-B alleles in most subjects.

Germline V gene sequence: CDR1 LNHDA, CDR2 SQIVND (reference sequence). The V end was cut by 6 bases, the J end by 7 bases, with 13 bases between. CDR3 size: 13 residues. PCR used 60 Vbeta primers and 13 Jbeta primers. Only in-frame clones appear in the TCRdb table, and some are missing; sequencing was by immunoSEQ multiplex PCR. The repertoire holds 130,000 to 150,000 clones, with under 80% as singletons. Specimen: PBMCs. This sequence originates from a male donor in good health and CMV-seronegative. The chain uses TRBV19 and TRBJ1-5, with D perhaps TRBD1 (5 bases). The CDR3 loop reads CASSYSREQPQHF. CDR3 nucleotides: TGTGCCAGTAGCTACTCCAGGGAACAGCCCCAGCATTTT.